This entry features one TCR beta chain sequence. This entry is derived from a study of T cell responses to AZD1222 COVID-19 vaccine. From germline, CDR1 is SGHVS and CDR2 FQNEAQ. V was trimmed by 6 bases and J by 7 bases, leaving 13 bases between them. The CDR3 sequence is 13 residues long. The table came from immunoSEQ multiplex PCR; TCRdb's copy has only in-frame clones and leaves some out. The sample has roughly 110,000 clones, roughly 90% seen once. The receptor was derived from an adult in good health. Sequenced material: peripheral blood, taken on day 0 of AZD1222 vaccination. The chain employs TRBV7-8 and TRBJ2-1; maybe TRBD2 (5 bases). CDR3 sequence: CASRGVARNEQFF. The DNA for the CDR3 is TGTGCCAGCAGGGGAGTAGCGCGAAATGAGCAGTTCTTC.